This TCR beta chain was captured in a study of blood T cell repertoires in COVID-19. The method was immunoSEQ multiplex PCR; TCRdb's version includes in-frame clones alone and lacks a portion of them. Here the sample spans some 300,000 clones, 90% being singletons. This clone was counted once. This CDR3 contains 13 residues. The V segment lost 2 bases and the J segment 7 bases; nucleotides outside the gene matches: 4. Germline CDR1 is MNHEY and CDR2 is SVGAGI. The J gene is TRBJ1-1, the V gene TRBV6-5, with 7 bases fitting TRBD1. This TCR was sampled from a woman aged 40 to 55 with COVID-19, enrolled during active disease. Sequenced material: peripheral blood. The CDR3 spells CASSYDRVNEAFF. The CDR3 region has the DNA TGTGCCAGCAGTTACGACAGGGTAAATGAAGCTTTCTTT.